Listed below are T cell receptor beta chains from one sample, sequenced in a study of OX40 agonist ivuxolimab in advanced cancers. The table came from immunoSEQ multiplex PCR; TCRdb's copy has only in-frame clones and leaves some out. The data contain roughly 60,000 clones, 86% of them singletons. This sample comprised CD4+ or CD8+ T cells sorted from blood, obtained in a trial of the OX40 agonist ivuxolimab. Receptors were obtained from an adult with an advanced solid tumor such as melanoma, head and neck, liver or kidney cancer. CDR3s include the opening cysteine and the closing phenylalanine or tryptophan. A D gene is named only where the DNA matches it firmly. The listing skips clone size in some rows; elsewhere it reads once, few, many or a size class.

CDR3aa,CDR3nt,v_gene,d_gene,abundance,j_gene
CASSHNPGQLSEYF,TGTGCCAGCAGCCACAATCCGGGACAGCTGAGTGAGTACTTC,TRBV6-5,TRBD1,-,TRBJ2-7
CASRDRATYEQYF,TGTGCCAGCAGAGACAGGGCCACCTACGAGCAGTACTTC,TRBV2,TRBD1,-,TRBJ2-7
CASHRVHF,TGTGCCAGCCACCGGGTCCACTTT,TRBV28,-,-,TRBJ1-1
CASSQGITMNTEAFF,TGTGCCAGCAGCCAAGGAATCACCATGAACACTGAAGCTTTCTTT,TRBV4-2,-,few,TRBJ1-1
CASSREGSFRQDGYTF,TGCGCCAGCAGCAGGGAGGGTTCTTTCCGACAGGATGGCTACACCTTC,TRBV5-1,-,-,TRBJ1-2
CASSLDRGVSYNEQFF,TGTGCCAGCAGCTTAGACCGGGGCGTATCTTACAATGAGCAGTTCTTC,TRBV7-2,-,-,TRBJ2-1
CASAGLGEQYF,TGTGCCAGCGCAGGTCTAGGCGAGCAGTACTTC,TRBV18,-,-,TRBJ2-7
CASSSPHGQSTEAFF,TGTGCCAGCAGCTCTCCCCACGGGCAGTCGACTGAAGCTTTCTTT,TRBV6-6,-,-,TRBJ1-1
CASSSTGGVNYGYTF,TGTGCCAGCAGCTCAACAGGGGGAGTTAACTATGGCTACACCTTC,TRBV7-9,TRBD1,-,TRBJ1-2
CAGGGRESQPQHF,TGTGCCGGCGGGGGCAGGGAAAGTCAGCCCCAGCATTTT,TRBV28,-,-,TRBJ1-5
CASRRRESSYNSPLHF,TGTGCCAGCCGTAGGAGGGAGAGCTCCTATAATTCACCCCTCCACTTT,TRBV6-6,-,-,TRBJ1-6
CASTPSITRRSEAFF,TGTGCCAGCACCCCTTCAATTACCCGAAGGTCTGAAGCTTTCTTT,TRBV28,-,-,TRBJ1-1
CSDRDRAYNEQFF,TGCAGCGACCGGGACAGGGCCTACAATGAGCAGTTCTTC,TRBV29-1,TRBD1,-,TRBJ2-1
CASSVRGSGANVLTF,TGTGCCAGCAGCGTACGTGGCTCTGGGGCCAACGTCCTGACTTTC,TRBV9,-,once,TRBJ2-6
CASSRGSYGYTF,TGTGCCAGCTCGAGGGGGTCCTATGGCTACACCTTC,TRBV7-9,-,once,TRBJ1-2
CASSFFRAGELFF,TGTGCCAGCAGCTTTTTCAGGGCCGGGGAGCTGTTTTTT,TRBV5-4,-,-,TRBJ2-2
CASSLGRRQETQYF,TGTGCCAGCAGTTTGGGACGGCGACAAGAGACCCAGTACTTC,TRBV11-3,-,-,TRBJ2-5
CASSTRTANTGELFF,TGTGCCAGCAGCACCCGGACAGCGAACACCGGGGAGCTGTTTTTT,TRBV7-9,-,once,TRBJ2-2
CASSLNAPPNTEAFF,TGTGCCAGCAGCTTAAACGCTCCACCGAACACTGAAGCTTTCTTT,TRBV7-3,-,-,TRBJ1-1
CASSLVTETDTQYF,TGCGCCAGCAGCTTGGTGACGGAGACAGATACGCAGTATTTT,TRBV5-1,-,-,TRBJ2-3
CASGTSNYGYTF,TGTGCCAGCGGGACATCTAACTATGGCTACACCTTC,TRBV7-8,-,-,TRBJ1-2
CASSGTFDNEKLFF,TGTGCCAGCAGCGGGACATTCGATAATGAAAAACTGTTTTTT,TRBV7-9,-,-,TRBJ1-4
CASNGNPETEAFF,TGTGCCAGCAATGGAAACCCCGAAACTGAAGCTTTCTTT,TRBV2,-,-,TRBJ1-1
CASSHSGGYNEQFF,TGCGCCAGCAGCCATAGCGGGGGCTACAATGAGCAGTTCTTC,TRBV4-3,TRBD2,-,TRBJ2-1
CASRNTGGRDSPLHF,TGTGCCAGCAGAAACACAGGGGGACGGGATTCACCCCTCCACTTT,TRBV27,TRBD1,-,TRBJ1-6
CASSYSLPNEKLFF,TGTGCCAGCAGTTACTCGCTCCCTAATGAAAAACTGTTTTTT,TRBV6-5,-,-,TRBJ1-4
CASINRGHTEAFF,TGTGCCAGCATTAACCGGGGACACACTGAAGCTTTCTTT,TRBV27,-,-,TRBJ1-1
CASRRQGLTGELFF,TGTGCCAGCAGAAGACAGGGGCTCACCGGGGAGCTGTTTTTT,TRBV2,TRBD1,-,TRBJ2-2
CASSQDVRGGYTF,TGTGCCAGCAGCCAAGATGTAAGAGGAGGCTACACCTTC,TRBV14,-,-,TRBJ1-2
CASSQPGLRTYEQYF,TGTGCCAGCAGTCAACCGGGACTCCGAACCTACGAGCAGTACTTC,TRBV28,-,-,TRBJ2-7
CASIRGPNYGYTF,TGTGCCAGCATCAGGGGGCCTAACTATGGCTACACCTTC,TRBV6-5,TRBD1,-,TRBJ1-2
CASSVDGGSYNEQFF,TGTGCCAGCAGCGTAGACGGGGGGTCTTACAATGAGCAGTTCTTC,TRBV9,TRBD2,-,TRBJ2-1
CASSPRGETQYF,TGTGCCAGCTCACCACGAGGGGAGACCCAGTACTTC,TRBV18,-,-,TRBJ2-5
CASSYVWDQDAEAFF,TGTGCCAGCAGCTACGTTTGGGACCAGGACGCTGAAGCTTTCTTT,TRBV5-6,-,-,TRBJ1-1
CASRRLQGRVTEAFF,TGTGCCAGCAGGCGCCTACAGGGCCGGGTCACTGAAGCTTTCTTT,TRBV6-5,-,-,TRBJ1-1
CSVGGGELNQPQHF,TGCAGCGTTGGAGGGGGGGAATTAAATCAGCCCCAGCATTTT,TRBV29-1,-,-,TRBJ1-5
CASSLAQGGSPLHF,TGTGCCAGCAGCTTGGCGCAGGGTGGTTCACCCCTCCACTTT,TRBV5-4,-,-,TRBJ1-6
CATSFSRGYNQPQHF,TGTGCCACCTCCTTTAGTCGGGGTTACAATCAGCCCCAGCATTTT,TRBV28,-,-,TRBJ1-5
CASSNRDRANEQFF,TGTGCCAGCAGTAACAGAGACAGGGCCAATGAGCAGTTCTTC,TRBV6-5,TRBD1,-,TRBJ2-1
CASSLDRGPGSTDTQYF,TGTGCCAGCAGTTTAGACAGGGGTCCAGGAAGCACAGATACGCAGTATTTT,TRBV28,TRBD1,-,TRBJ2-3
CASSSTPGRTLSGANVLTF,TGTGCCAGCAGCTCGACCCCGGGACGAACACTCTCTGGGGCCAACGTCCTGACTTTC,TRBV7-9,-,-,TRBJ2-6
CASSGEGDRRLGTEAFF,TGTGCCAGCAGTGGGGAAGGGGACAGGCGGTTAGGCACTGAAGCTTTCTTT,TRBV2,TRBD1,-,TRBJ1-1
CASSPPSTGNGYTF,TGTGCCAGCAGTCCCCCCTCGACAGGGAATGGCTACACCTTC,TRBV28,TRBD1,-,TRBJ1-2
CASSFDRGNQPQHF,TGTGCCAGCAGTTTTGACAGGGGGAATCAGCCCCAGCATTTT,TRBV7-8,TRBD1,-,TRBJ1-5
CASSPGGPNTEAFF,TGTGCCAGCAGCCCAGGGGGCCCGAACACTGAAGCTTTCTTT,TRBV7-2,TRBD1,-,TRBJ1-1
CASSLSGQGNEQFF,TGTGCCAGCAGCTTAAGCGGACAGGGGAATGAGCAGTTCTTC,TRBV7-3,TRBD1,-,TRBJ2-1
CAISPSEGGTLHF,TGTGCCATCAGTCCTAGCGAGGGTGGAACCCTCCACTTT,TRBV10-3,-,-,TRBJ1-6
CASSQVQGRTGSNQPQHF,TGCGCCAGCAGCCAAGTCCAAGGACGGACAGGGAGCAATCAGCCCCAGCATTTT,TRBV4-3,TRBD1,-,TRBJ1-5
CASSPYRSDTEAFF,TGTGCCAGCAGCCCCTACAGGAGTGACACTGAAGCTTTCTTT,TRBV7-2,-,-,TRBJ1-1
CASSQQSSGNIQYF,TGTGCCAGCAGCCAGCAGAGCTCCGGAAACATTCAGTACTTC,TRBV28,-,-,TRBJ2-4
CASSLRTGRTYEQYF,TGTGCCAGCAGCTTAAGAACAGGGCGGACCTACGAGCAGTACTTC,TRBV7-6,-,-,TRBJ2-7
CASSEELAGELFF,TGTGCCAGCAGTGAGGAGCTCGCCGGGGAGCTGTTTTTT,TRBV2,-,-,TRBJ2-2
CASSYASVDTQYF,TGTGCCAGCAGCTACGCTAGCGTTGATACGCAGTATTTT,TRBV7-9,-,once,TRBJ2-3
CAISGSSTGAGAYGYTF,TGTGCCATCAGTGGGTCCTCTACTGGGGCTGGGGCCTATGGCTACACCTTC,TRBV10-3,-,once,TRBJ1-2
CASSFRDRGLSPLHF,TGTGCCAGCAGCTTCCGGGACAGGGGACTTTCACCCCTCCACTTT,TRBV5-6,TRBD1,-,TRBJ1-6
CASSSLGARQYF,TGTGCCAGCAGCAGCTTAGGGGCCCGTCAGTACTTC,TRBV11-3,-,-,TRBJ2-7
CASSRDFQYQETQYF,TGCGCCAGCAGCAGGGACTTCCAGTACCAAGAGACCCAGTACTTC,TRBV4-3,-,once,TRBJ2-5